This TCR beta chain comes out of a study of CD8 T cells in ankylosing spondylitis. Overall study findings and caveats: Blood of patients with ankylosing spondylitis appeared to be characterized by a TCR beta motif of several highly homologous variants. As reported, disease-linked clones showed significant enrichment in matched ankylosing spondylitis synovial fluid.

From germline, CDR1 is SGHTA and CDR2 FQGNSA. CDR3 length: 13 residues. Trimming shortened V by 5 bases and J by 8 bases, and 13 bases separated the two germline ends. This clonotype was counted between two and nine times. Antigen unknown. Each CDR3 protein gets one entry after TCRdb re-called the 5' RACE reads with MiXCR. The table records fewer than 450,000 distinct CDR3 sequences, roughly 15% of them present only once. Sample: blood, either unsorted or a sorted T cell fraction (not recorded which). The source is a male donor with ankylosing spondylitis. This chain connects TRBV7-2 to TRBJ2-1, with D perhaps TRBD1 (5 bases). CDR3 in amino acids: CASSLVIRDEQFF. CDR3 coding DNA: TGTGCCAGCAGCCTGGTCATCAGGGATGAGCAGTTCTTC.